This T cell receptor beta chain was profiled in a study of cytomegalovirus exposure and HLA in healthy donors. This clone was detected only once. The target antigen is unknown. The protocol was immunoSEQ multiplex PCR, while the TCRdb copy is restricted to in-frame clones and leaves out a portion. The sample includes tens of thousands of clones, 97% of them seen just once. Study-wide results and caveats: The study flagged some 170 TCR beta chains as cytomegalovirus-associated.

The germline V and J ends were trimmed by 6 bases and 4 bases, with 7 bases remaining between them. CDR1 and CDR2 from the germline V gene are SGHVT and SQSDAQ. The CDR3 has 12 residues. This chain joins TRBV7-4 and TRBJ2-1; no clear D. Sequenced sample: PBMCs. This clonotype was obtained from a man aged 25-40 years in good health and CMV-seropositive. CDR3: CASSLLYNEQFF. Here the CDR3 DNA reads TGTGCCAGCAGTTTGCTATACAATGAGCAGTTCTTC.